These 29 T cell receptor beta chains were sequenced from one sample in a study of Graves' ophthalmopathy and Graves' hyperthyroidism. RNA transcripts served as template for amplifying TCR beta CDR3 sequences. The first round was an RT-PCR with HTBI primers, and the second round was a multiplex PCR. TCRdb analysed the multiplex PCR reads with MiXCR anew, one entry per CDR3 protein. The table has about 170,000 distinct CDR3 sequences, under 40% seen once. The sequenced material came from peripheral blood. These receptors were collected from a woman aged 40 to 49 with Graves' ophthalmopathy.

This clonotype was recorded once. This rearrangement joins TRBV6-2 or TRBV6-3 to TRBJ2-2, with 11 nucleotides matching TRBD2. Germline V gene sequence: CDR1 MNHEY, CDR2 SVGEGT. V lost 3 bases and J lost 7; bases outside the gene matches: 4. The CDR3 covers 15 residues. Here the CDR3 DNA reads TGTGCCAGCAGTTATAGCGGGAGGGCCTTCGGGGAGCTGTTTTTT. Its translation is CASSYSGRAFGELFF.

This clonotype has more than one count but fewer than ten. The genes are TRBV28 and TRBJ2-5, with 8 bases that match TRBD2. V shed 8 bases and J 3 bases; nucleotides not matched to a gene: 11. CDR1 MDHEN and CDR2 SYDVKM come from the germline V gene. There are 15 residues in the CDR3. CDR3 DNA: TGTGCCAGCCGAGGGACTAGTGGGCAAAAAGAGACCCAGTACTTC. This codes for CASRGTSGQKETQYF.

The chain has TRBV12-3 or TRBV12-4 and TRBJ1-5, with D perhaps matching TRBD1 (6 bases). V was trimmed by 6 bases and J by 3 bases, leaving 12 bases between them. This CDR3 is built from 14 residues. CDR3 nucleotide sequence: TGTGCCAGCAGCTCCGGACAGAACAATCAGCCCCAGCATTTT. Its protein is CASSSGQNNQPQHF.

The CDR3 DNA reads as TGTGCCAGCAGTTTAGTTCCGAATGAAGCTTTCTTT. Translating it yields CASSLVPNEAFF. The chain employs TRBV6-5 and TRBJ1-1, with unresolved D. This CDR3 contains 12 residues. V gave up 4 bases and J gave up 7 bases, with 10 bases separating them. In germline, CDR1 is MNHEY, CDR2 SVGAGI.

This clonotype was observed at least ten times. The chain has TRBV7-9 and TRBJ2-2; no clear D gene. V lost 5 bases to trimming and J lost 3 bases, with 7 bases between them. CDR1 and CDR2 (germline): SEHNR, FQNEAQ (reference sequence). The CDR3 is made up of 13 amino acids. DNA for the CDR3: TGTGCCAGCAGCCCGGGTTACACCGGGGAGCTGTTTTTT. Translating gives CASSPGYTGELFF.

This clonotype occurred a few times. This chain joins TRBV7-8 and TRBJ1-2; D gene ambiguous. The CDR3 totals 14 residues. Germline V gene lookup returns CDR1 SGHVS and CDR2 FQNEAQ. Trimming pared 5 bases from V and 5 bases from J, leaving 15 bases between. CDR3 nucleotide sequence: TGTGCCAGCAGCCGGGGTCCGGAAAATTATGGCTACACCTTC. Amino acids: CASSRGPENYGYTF.

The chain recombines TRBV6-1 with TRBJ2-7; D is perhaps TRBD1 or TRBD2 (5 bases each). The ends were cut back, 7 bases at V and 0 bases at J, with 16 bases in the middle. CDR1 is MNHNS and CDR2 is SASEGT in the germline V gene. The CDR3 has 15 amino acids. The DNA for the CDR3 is TGTGCCAGCATAAATTACCGGGGCCCCTCCTACGAGCAGTACTTC. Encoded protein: CASINYRGPSYEQYF.

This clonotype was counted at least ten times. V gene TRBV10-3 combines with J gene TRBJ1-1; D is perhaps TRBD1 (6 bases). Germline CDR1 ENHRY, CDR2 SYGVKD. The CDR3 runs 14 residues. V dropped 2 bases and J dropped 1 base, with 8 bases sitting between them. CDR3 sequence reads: CAISEGRGNTEAFF. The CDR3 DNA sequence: TGTGCCATCAGTGAGGGCAGGGGGAACACTGAAGCTTTCTTT.

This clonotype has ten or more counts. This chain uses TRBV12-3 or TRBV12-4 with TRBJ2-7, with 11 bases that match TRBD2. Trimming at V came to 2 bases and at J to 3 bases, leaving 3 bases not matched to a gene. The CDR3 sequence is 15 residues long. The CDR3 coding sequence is TGTGCCAGCAGTTTAACTAGCGGGAGATACTACGAGCAGTACTTC. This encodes CASSLTSGRYYEQYF.

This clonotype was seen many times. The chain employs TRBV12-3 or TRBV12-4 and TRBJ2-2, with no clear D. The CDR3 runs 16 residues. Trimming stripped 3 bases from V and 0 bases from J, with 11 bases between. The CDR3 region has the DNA TGTGCCAGCAGTTTTGAGGCCCCTCCGAACACCGGGGAGCTGTTTTTT. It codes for CASSFEAPPNTGELFF.

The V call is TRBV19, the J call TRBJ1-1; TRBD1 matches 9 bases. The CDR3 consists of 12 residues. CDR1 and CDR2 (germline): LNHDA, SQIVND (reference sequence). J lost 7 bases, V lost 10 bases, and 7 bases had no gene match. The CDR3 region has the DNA TGTGCCACCCGGGACAGGGAGGTTGAAGCTTTCTTT. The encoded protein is CATRDREVEAFF.

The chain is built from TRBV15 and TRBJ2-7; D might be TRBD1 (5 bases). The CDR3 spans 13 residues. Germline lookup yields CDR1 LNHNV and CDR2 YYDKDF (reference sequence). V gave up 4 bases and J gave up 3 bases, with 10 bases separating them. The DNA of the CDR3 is TGTGCCACCAGCACAAATAGGGGCTACGAGCAGTACTTC. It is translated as CATSTNRGYEQYF. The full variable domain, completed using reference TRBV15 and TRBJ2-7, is DAMVIQNPRYQVTQFGKPVTLSCSQTLNHNVMYWYQQKSSQAPKLLFHYYDKDFNNEADTPDNFQSRRPNTSFCFLDIRSPGLGDTAMYLCATSTNRGYEQYFGPGTRLTVT.

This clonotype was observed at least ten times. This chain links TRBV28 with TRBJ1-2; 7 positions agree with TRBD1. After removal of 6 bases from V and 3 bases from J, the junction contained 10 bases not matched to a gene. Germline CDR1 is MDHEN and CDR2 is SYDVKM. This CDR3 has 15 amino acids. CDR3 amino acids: CASRTSGTDHYGYTF. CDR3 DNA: TGTGCCAGCAGAACATCCGGGACAGACCACTATGGCTACACCTTC.

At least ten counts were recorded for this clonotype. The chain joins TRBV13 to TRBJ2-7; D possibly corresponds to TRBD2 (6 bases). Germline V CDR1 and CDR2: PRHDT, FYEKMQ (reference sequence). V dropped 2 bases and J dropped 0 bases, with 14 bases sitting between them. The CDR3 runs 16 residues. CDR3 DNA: TGTGCCAGCAGCTTACGGGATAGCGGCCCCTCCTACGAGCAGTACTTC. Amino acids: CASSLRDSGPSYEQYF. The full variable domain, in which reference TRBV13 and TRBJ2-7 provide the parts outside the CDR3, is AAGVIQSPRHLIKEKRETATLKCYPIPRHDTVYWYQQGPGQDPQFLISFYEKMQSDKGSIPDRFSAQQFSDYHSELNMSSLELGDSALYFCASSLRDSGPSYEQYFGPGTRLTVT.

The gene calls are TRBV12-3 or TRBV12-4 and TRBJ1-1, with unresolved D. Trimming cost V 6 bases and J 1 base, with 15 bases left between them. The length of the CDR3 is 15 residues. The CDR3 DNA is TGTGCCAGCAGCAAGCATGGGCGGGCGAACACTGAAGCTTTCTTT. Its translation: CASSKHGRANTEAFF.

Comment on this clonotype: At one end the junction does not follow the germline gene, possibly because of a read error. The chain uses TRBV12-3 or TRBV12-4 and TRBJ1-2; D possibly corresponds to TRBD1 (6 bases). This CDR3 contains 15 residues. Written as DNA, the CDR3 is TGTGCCAGCAGGCTAACAGGGATCGGCAAGTATGGCTACGCCTTC. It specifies CASRLTGIGKYGYAF.

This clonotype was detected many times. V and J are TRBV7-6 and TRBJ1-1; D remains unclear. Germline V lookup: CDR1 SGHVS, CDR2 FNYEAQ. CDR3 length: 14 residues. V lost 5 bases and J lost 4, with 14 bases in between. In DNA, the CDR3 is TGTGCCAGCAGCCCCCCCGGTGGGGTCACTGAAGCTTTCTTT. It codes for CASSPPGGVTEAFF.

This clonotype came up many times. The CDR3 DNA sequence: TGCAGTGCCCTCCCAGGTGGGGCAGGCTATGCCTACGAGCAGTACTTC. Translating it yields CSALPGGAGYAYEQYF. This sequence joins TRBV20-1 and TRBJ2-7; tentatively, D is TRBD1 (5 bases). Trimming took 6 bases from V and 2 from J, leaving 23 bases between them. The CDR3 sequence is 16 residues long. The germline V gene has CDR1 DFQATT and CDR2 SNEGSKA (reference sequence).

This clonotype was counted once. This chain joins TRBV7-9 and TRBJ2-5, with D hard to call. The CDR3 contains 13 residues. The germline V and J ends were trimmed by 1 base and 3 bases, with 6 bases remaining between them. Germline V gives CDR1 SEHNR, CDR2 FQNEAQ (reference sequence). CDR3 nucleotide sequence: TGTGCCAGCAGCTTAGAGCCGGAAGAGACCCAGTACTTC. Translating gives CASSLEPEETQYF.

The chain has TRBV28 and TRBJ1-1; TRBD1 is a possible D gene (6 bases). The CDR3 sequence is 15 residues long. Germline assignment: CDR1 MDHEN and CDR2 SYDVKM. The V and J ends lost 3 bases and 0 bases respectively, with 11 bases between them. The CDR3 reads CASSFPGTLNTEAFF. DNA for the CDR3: TGTGCCAGCAGTTTCCCCGGGACACTGAACACTGAAGCTTTCTTT.

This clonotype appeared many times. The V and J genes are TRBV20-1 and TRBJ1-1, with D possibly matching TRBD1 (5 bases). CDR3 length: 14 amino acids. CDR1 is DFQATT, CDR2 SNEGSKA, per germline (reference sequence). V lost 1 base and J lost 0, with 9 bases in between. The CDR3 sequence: CSARGQNMNTEAFF. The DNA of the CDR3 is TGCAGTGCTAGAGGACAGAATATGAACACTGAAGCTTTCTTT.

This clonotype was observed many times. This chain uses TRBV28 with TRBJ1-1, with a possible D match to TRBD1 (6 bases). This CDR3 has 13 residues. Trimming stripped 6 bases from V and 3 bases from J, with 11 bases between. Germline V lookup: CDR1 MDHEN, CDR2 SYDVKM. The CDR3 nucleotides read TGTGCCAGCAGCCGGGACATTGACACTGAAGCTTTCTTT. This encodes CASSRDIDTEAFF.

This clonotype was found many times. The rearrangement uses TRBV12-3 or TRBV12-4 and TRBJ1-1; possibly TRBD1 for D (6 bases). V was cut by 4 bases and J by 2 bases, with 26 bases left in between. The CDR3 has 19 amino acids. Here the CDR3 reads CASSSNPRTDLFRNTEAFF. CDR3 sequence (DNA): TGTGCCAGCAGTTCAAACCCTCGGACAGACCTCTTTAGAAACACTGAAGCTTTCTTT.

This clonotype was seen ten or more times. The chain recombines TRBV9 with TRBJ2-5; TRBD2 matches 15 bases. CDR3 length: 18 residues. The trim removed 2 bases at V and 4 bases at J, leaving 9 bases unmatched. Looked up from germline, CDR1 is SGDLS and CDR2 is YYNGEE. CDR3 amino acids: CASSVGLAGGPSLETQYF. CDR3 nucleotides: TGTGCCAGCAGCGTCGGACTAGCGGGAGGGCCGTCGCTAGAGACCCAGTACTTC. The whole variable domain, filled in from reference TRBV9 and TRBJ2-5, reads DSGVTQTPKHLITATGQRVTLRCSPRSGDLSVYWYQQSLDQGLQFLIQYYNGEERAKGNILERFSAQQFPDLHSELNLSSLELGDSALYFCASSVGLAGGPSLETQYFGPGTRLLVL.

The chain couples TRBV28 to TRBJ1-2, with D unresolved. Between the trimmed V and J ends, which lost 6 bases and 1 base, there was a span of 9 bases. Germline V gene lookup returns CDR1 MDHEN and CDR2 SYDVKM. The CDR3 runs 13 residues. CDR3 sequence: CASRRDVNYGYTF. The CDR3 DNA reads TGTGCCAGCAGGAGAGACGTTAACTATGGCTACACCTTC.

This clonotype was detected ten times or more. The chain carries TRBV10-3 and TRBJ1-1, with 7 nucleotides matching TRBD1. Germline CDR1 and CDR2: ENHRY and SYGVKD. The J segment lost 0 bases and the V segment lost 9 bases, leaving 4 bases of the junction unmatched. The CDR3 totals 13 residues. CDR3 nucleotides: TGTGCCATTCAGGGACAGATGAACACTGAAGCTTTCTTT. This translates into CAIQGQMNTEAFF.

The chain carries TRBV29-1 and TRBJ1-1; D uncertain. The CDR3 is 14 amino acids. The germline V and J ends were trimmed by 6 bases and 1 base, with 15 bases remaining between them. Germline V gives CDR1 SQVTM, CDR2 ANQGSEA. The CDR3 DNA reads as TGCAGCGTGCGGTTGGGATTCAGGAACACTGAAGCTTTCTTT. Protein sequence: CSVRLGFRNTEAFF.

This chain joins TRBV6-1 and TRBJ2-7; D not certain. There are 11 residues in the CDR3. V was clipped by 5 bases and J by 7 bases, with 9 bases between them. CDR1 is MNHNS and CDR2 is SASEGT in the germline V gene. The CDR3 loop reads CASSHVGEQYF. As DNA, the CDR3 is TGTGCCAGCAGTCATGTGGGGGAGCAGTACTTC.

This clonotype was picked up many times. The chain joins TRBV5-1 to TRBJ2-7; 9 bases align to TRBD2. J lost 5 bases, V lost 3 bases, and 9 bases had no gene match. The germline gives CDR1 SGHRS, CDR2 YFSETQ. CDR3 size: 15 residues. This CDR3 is CASSSNSGSIDEQYF. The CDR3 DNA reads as TGCGCCAGCAGCTCCAATAGCGGGAGTATCGACGAGCAGTACTTC.